Included here is one TCR beta chain sequence, with context. The table came from immunoSEQ multiplex PCR; TCRdb's copy has only in-frame clones and leaves some out. The data hold 400,000 or so clones, with 88% observed a single time. The sample comes from a study of blood T cell repertoires in COVID-19. The junction had 4 bases not matched to a gene; V was cut back by 4 bases and J by 3 bases. Germline V lookup: CDR1 MNHEY, CDR2 SVGAGI. This CDR3 comprises 14 residues. The clonotype was recovered from a middle-aged woman with acute COVID-19. Sequencing was performed on PBMCs or T cells enriched from blood (not recorded which). The V call is TRBV6-5, the J call TRBJ2-7; 9 nucleotides line up with TRBD2. The CDR3 nucleotides read TGTGCCAGCAGTTTAGCGGGGGACCTCTACGAGCAGTACTTC. It encodes CASSLAGDLYEQYF.